The T cell receptor (beta chain) under discussion was sequenced for a study of blood T cells in healthy people across ages. Study-level information: The template switching approach captured approximately one barcoded beta molecule for every two T cells. Regarding the study as a whole: When one million T cells were used, diversity estimates were thought to be underestimates. For the donors, CMV status was unknown and possibly confounded expanded clonotype changes.

V was pared by 2 bases and J by 8 bases, with 12 bases between. This CDR3 contains 13 residues. The germline CDR1 and CDR2 sequences are SNHLY and FYNNEI. It was with a sample-barcoded 5' primer and a J-beta primer mix that a second PCR of about 6 to 11 cycles was run. TCRdb reprocessed the 5' RACE reads with MiXCR, giving one entry per CDR3 protein. This table holds some 1.7 million distinct CDR3 sequences, 28% found once. In regard to this clonotype: Its target is not known.

This TCR was sampled from a woman aged 25-40 years in good health. The specimen sequenced was blood. V gene TRBV2 combines with J gene TRBJ1-2; TRBD1 might be the D (6 bases). CDR3 nucleotides: TGTGCCAGCAGTGAATCGGGGGCTTCGGGCTACACCTTC. It encodes CASSESGASGYTF.